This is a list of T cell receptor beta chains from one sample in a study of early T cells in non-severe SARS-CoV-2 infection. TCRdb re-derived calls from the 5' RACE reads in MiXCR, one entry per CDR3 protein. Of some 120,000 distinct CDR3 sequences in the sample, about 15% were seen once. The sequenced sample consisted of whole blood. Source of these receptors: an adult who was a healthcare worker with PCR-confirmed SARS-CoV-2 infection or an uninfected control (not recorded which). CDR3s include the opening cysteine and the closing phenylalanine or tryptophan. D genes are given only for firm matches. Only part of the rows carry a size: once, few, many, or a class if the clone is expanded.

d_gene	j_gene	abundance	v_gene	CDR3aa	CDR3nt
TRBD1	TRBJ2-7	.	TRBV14	CASSFGTGKRYEQYF	TGTGCCAGCAGCTTCGGGACAGGAAAAAGGTACGAGCAGTACTTC
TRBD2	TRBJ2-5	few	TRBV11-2	CASSRAGGRETQYF	TGTGCCAGCAGCAGAGCGGGGGGGCGGGAGACCCAGTACTTC
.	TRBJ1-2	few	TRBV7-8	CASRGTDFYYGYTF	TGTGCCAGCAGAGGGACGGACTTTTACTATGGCTACACCTTC
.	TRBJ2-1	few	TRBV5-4	CASSSPGDYNEQFF	TGTGCCAGCAGCTCGCCTGGAGATTACAATGAGCAGTTCTTC
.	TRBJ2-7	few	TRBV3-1	CASGLNYEQYF	TGTGCCAGCGGGCTGAACTACGAGCAGTACTTC
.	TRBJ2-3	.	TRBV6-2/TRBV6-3	CASSLGWRGGDTDTQYF	TGTGCCAGCAGTTTAGGTTGGAGGGGGGGGGACACAGATACGCAGTATTTT
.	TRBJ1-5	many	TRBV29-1	CSVVLPLGGSHDQPQHF	TGCAGCGTTGTCTTGCCCCTTGGGGGGAGCCACGATCAGCCCCAGCATTTT
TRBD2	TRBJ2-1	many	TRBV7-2	CASRTLRTSEFF	TGTGCCAGCAGAACTCTAAGGACTAGTGAGTTCTTC
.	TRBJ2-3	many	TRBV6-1	CASSEVGGFTYTQYF	TGTGCCAGCAGTGAAGTCGGCGGATTCACGTATACGCAGTATTTT
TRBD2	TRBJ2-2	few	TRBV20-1	CSARSTSGAAGELFF	TGCAGTGCTAGATCGACTAGCGGGGCTGCCGGGGAGCTGTTTTTT
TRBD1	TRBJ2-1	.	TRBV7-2	CASRTDRGSYNEQFF	TGTGCCAGCAGGACGGACAGGGGTTCCTACAATGAGCAGTTCTTC
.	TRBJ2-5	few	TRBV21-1	CASSKLISRQQEETQYF	TGTGCCAGCAGCAAATTAATAAGTAGACAGCAGGAAGAGACCCAGTACTTC
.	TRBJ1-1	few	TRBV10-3	CAISGGLNTEAFF	TGTGCCATCAGTGGAGGGTTGAACACTGAAGCTTTCTTT
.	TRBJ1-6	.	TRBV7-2	CASSLGTRSNSPLHF	TGTGCCAGCAGCTTAGGTACACGGAGTAATTCACCCCTCCACTTT
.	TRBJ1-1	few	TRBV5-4	CASSLVAANTEAFF	TGTGCCAGCAGCTTGGTTGCAGCGAACACTGAAGCTTTCTTT
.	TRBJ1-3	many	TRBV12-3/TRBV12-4	CASSFGRGLSGNTIYF	TGTGCCAGCAGTTTTGGCAGGGGACTCTCTGGAAACACCATATATTTT
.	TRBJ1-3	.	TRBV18	CASSQGSAGNTIYF	TGTGCCAGCTCACAAGGCTCTGCTGGAAACACCATATATTTT
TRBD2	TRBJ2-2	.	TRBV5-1	CASSLEERGANTGELFF	TGCGCCAGCAGCTTGGAAGAGCGGGGCGCGAACACCGGGGAGCTGTTTTTT
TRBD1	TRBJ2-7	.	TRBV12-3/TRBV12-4	CASSSRDRGTYEQYF	TGTGCCAGCAGTTCACGGGACAGGGGAACCTACGAGCAGTACTTC
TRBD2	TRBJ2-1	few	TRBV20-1	CSPTSGGNYNEQFF	TGCAGTCCTACTAGCGGGGGGAACTACAATGAGCAGTTCTTC
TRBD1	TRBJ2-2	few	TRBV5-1	CASSSGDRELANTGELFF	TGCGCCAGCAGCTCAGGAGACAGGGAACTCGCGAACACCGGGGAGCTGTTTTTT
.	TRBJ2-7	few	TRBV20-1	CSARDLNHEQYF	TGCAGTGCTAGAGATCTCAACCACGAGCAGTACTTC
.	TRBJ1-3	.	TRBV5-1	CASSLTVRPGNTIYF	TGCGCCAGCAGCTTAACAGTAAGACCTGGAAACACCATATATTTT
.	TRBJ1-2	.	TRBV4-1	CASSQNPSEPYGYTF	TGCGCCAGCAGCCAAAATCCGTCCGAACCGTATGGCTACACCTTC
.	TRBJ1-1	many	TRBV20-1	CSARARGAGNTEAFF	TGCAGTGCTAGGGCCCGGGGGGCCGGGAACACTGAAGCTTTCTTT